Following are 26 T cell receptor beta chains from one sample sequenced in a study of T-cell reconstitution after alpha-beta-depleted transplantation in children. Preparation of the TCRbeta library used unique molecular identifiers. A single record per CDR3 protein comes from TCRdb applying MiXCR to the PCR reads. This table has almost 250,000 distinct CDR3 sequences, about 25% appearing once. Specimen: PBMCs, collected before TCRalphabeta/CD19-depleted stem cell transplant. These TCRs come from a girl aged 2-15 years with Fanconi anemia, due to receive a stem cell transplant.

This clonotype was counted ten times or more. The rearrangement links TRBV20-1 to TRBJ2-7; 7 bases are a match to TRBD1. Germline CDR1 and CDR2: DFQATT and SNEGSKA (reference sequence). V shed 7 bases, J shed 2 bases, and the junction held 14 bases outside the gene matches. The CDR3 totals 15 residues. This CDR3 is CSVRDRSSWTYEQYF. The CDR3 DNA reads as TGCAGTGTCCGGGACAGAAGCAGCTGGACCTACGAGCAGTACTTC.

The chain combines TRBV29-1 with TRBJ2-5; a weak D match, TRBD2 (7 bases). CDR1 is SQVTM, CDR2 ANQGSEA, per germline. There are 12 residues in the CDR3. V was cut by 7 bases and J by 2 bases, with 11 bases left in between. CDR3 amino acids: CSGTRGQETQYF. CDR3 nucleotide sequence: TGCAGCGGGACTAGGGGGCAAGAGACCCAGTACTTC.

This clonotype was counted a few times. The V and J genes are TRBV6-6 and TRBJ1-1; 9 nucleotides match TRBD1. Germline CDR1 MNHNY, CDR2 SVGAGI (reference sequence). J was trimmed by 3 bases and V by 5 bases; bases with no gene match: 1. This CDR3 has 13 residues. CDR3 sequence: CASSDRGDTEAFF. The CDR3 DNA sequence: TGTGCCAGCAGTGACAGGGGGGACACTGAAGCTTTCTTT.

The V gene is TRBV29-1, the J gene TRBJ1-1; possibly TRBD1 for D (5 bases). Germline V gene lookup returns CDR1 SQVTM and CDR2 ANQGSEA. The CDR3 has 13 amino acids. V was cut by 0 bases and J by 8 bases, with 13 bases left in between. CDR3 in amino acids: CSVEDLVPGEAFF. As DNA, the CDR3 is TGCAGCGTTGAAGACCTAGTGCCAGGGGAAGCTTTCTTT.

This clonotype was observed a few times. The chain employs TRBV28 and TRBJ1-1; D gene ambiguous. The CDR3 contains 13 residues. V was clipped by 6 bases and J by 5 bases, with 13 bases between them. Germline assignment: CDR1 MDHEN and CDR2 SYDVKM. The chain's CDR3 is CASSPLEKTEAFF. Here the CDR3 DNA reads TGTGCCAGCAGCCCCCTAGAGAAAACTGAAGCTTTCTTT.

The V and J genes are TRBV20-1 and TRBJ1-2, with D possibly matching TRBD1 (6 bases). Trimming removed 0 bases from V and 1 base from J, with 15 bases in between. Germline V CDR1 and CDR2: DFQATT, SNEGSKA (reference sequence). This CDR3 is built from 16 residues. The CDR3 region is CSARDGGHLSNYGYTF. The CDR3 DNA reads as TGCAGTGCTAGAGATGGGGGACACCTCAGTAACTATGGCTACACCTTC.

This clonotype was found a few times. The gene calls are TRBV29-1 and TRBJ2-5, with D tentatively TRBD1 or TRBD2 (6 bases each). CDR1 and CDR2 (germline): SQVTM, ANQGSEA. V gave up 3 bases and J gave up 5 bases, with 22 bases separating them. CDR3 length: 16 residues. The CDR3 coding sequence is TGCAGCGTTGAGGGGGGCTTGGGGGGCGAGGCGGAGACCCAGTACTTC. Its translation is CSVEGGLGGEAETQYF. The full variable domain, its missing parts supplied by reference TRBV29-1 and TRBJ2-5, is SAVISQKPSRDICQRGTSLTIQCQVDSQVTMMFWYRQQPGQSLTLIATANQGSEATYESGFVIDKFPISRPNLTFSTLTVSNMSPEDSSIYLCSVEGGLGGEAETQYFGPGTRLLVL.

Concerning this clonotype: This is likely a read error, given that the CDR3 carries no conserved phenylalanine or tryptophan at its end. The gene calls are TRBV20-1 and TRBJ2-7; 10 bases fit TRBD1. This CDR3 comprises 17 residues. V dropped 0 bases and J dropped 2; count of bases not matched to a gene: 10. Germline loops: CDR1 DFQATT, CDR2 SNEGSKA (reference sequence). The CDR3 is CSARDLEDRGVTYEQYY. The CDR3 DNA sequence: TGCAGTGCTAGAGATCTGGAGGACAGGGGGGTTACCTACGAGCAGTACTAC.

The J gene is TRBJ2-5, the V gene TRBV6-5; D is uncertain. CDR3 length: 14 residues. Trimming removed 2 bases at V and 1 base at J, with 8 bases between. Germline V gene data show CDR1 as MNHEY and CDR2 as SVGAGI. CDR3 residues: CASSYGNSQETQYF. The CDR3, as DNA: TGTGCCAGCAGTTACGGGAACAGCCAAGAGACCCAGTACTTC.

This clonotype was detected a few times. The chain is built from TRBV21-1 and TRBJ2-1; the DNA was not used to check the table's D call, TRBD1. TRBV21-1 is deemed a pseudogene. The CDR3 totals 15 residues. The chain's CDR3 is CASRGQGTSYNEQFF. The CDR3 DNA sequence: TGTGCCAGCAGGGGACAGGGAACCTCCTACAATGAGCAGTTCTTC.

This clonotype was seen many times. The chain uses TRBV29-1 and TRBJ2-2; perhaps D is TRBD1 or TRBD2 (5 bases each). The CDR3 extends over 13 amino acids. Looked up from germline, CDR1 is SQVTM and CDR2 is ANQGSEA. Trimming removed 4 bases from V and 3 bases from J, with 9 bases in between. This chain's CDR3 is CSVGRGDTGELFF. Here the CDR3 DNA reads TGCAGCGTTGGGAGAGGGGACACCGGGGAGCTGTTTTTT.

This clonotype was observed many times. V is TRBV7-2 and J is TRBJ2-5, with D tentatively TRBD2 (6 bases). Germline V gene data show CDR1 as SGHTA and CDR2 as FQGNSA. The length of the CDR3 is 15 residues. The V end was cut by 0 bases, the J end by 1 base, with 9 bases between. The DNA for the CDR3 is TGTGCCAGCAGCTTAGCCCTGACTAGCCAAGAGACCCAGTACTTC. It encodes CASSLALTSQETQYF.

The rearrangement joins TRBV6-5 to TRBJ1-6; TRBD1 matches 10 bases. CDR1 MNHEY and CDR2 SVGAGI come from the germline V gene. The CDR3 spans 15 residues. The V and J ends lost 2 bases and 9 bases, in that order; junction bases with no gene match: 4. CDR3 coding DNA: TGTGCCAGCAGTTACGGGGGACAGGGGAGTTCACCCCTCCACTTT. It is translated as CASSYGGQGSSPLHF.

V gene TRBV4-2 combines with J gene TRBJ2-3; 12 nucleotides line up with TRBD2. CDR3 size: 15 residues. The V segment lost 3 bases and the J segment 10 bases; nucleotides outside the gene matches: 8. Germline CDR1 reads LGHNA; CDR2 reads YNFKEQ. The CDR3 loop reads CASSQLAGGPLAQYF. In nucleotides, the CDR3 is TGTGCCAGCAGCCAGCTAGCGGGAGGGCCCTTAGCGCAGTATTTT.

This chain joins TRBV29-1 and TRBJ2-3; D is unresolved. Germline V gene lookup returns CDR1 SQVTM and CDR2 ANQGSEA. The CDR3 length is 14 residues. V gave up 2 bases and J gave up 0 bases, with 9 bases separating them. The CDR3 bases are TGCAGCGTTGAATCCCGTGGGAGCACAGATACGCAGTATTTT. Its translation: CSVESRGSTDTQYF.

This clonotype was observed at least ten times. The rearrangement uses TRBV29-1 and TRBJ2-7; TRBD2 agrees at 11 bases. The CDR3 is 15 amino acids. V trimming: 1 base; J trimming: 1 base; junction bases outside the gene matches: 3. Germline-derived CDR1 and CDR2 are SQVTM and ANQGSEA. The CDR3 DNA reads TGCAGCGTTGAAGTTCTAGCGGGGGGTTCCTACGAGCAGTACTTC. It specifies CSVEVLAGGSYEQYF.

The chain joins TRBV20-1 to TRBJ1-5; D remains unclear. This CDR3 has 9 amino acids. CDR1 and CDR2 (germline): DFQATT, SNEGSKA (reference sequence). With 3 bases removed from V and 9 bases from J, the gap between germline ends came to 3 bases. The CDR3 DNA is TGCAGTGCTAGCGTGCCCCAGCATTTT. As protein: CSASVPQHF.

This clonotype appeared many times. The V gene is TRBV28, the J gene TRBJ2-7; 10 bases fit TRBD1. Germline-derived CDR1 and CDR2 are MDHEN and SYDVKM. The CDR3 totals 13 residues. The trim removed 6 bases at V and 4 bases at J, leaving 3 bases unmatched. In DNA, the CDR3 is TGTGCCAGCAGGCCGGGACAGGGGTACGAGCAGTACTTC. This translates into CASRPGQGYEQYF. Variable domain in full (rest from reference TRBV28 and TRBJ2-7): DVKVTQSSRYLVKRTGEKVFLECVQDMDHENMFWYRQDPGLGLRLIYFSYDVKMKEKGDIPEGYSVSREKKERFSLILESASTNQTSMYLCASRPGQGYEQYFGPGTRLTVT.

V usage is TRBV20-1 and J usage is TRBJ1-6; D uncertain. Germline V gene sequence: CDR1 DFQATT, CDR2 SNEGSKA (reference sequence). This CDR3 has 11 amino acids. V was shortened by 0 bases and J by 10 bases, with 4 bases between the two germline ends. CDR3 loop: CSARDGSPLHF. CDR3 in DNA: TGCAGTGCTAGAGATGGATCACCCCTCCACTTT.

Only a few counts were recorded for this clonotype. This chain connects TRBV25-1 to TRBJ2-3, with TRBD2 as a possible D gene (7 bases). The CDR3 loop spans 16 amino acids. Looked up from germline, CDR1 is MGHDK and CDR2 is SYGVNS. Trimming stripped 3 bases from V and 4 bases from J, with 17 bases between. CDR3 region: CASSEYRGGRSDTQYF. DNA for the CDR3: TGTGCCAGCAGTGAGTATAGGGGGGGCCGGTCAGATACGCAGTATTTT.

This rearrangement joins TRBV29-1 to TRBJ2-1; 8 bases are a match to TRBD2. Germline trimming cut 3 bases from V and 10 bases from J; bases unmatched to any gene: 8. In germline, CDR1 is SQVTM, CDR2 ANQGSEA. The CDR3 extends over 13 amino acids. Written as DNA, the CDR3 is TGCAGCGTTGACACAACGGGGGGGTGGGAGCAGTTCTTC. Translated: CSVDTTGGWEQFF.

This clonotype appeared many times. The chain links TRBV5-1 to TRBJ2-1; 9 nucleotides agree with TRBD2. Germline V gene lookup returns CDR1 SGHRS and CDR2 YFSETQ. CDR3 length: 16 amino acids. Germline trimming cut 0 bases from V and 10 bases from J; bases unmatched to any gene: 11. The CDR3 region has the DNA TGCGCCAGCAGCTTGGCCGGGCGGGAGGGCCGATGGGAGCAGTTCTTC. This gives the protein CASSLAGREGRWEQFF.

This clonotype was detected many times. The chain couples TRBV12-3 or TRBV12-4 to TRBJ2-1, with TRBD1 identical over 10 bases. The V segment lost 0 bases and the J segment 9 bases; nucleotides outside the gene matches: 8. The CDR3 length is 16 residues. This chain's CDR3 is CASSLAGDRGGGEQFF. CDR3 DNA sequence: TGTGCCAGCAGTTTAGCGGGGGACAGGGGAGGGGGTGAGCAGTTCTTC.

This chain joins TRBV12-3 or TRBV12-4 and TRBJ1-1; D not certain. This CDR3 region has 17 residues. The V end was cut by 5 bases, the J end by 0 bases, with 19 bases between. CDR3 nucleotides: TGTGCCAGCAGTATCTCCCGGGCCCCACCCTTGAACACTGAAGCTTTCTTT. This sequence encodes CASSISRAPPLNTEAFF.

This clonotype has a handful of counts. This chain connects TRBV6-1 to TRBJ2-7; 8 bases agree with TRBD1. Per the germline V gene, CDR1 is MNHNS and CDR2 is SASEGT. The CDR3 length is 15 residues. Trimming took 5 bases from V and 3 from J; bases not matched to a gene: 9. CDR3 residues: CASSKRRDRFYEQYF. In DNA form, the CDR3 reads TGTGCCAGCAGTAAACGCCGGGACAGGTTCTACGAGCAGTACTTC.

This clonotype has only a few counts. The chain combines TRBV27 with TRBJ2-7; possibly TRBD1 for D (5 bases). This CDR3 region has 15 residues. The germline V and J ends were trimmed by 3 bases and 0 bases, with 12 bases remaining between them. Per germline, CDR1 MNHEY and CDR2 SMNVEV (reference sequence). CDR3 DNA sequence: TGTGCCAGCAGTTTGGGGCCCAGCAGCTCCTACGAGCAGTACTTC. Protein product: CASSLGPSSSYEQYF.